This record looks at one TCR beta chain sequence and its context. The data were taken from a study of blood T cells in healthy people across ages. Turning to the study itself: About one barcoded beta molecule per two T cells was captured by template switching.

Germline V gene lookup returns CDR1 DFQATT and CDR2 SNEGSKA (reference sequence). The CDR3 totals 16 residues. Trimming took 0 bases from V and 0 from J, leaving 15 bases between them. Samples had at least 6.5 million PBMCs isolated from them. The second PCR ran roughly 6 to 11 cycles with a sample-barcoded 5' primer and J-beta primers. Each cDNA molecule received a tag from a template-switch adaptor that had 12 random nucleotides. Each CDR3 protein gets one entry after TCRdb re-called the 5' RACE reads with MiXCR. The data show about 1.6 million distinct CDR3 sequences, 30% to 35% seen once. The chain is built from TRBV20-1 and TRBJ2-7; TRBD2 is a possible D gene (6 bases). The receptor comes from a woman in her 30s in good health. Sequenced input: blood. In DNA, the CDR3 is TGCAGTGCTAGAGATAGACAGCGGGTCGCCTCCTACGAGCAGTACTTC. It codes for CSARDRQRVASYEQYF.